Here is one T cell receptor beta chain with its context. What it binds is not known. Profiled with immunoSEQ multiplex PCR; TCRdb holds only in-frame clones, not every one. The sample comprises about 100,000 clones, roughly 89% of which are singletons, and about 3.5% rests with the top ten. The data are from a study of T cell responses to AZD1222 COVID-19 vaccine. The germline CDR1 and CDR2 sequences are LGHNA and YNFKEQ. Between the trimmed V and J ends, which lost 4 bases and 9 bases, there was a span of 13 bases. The CDR3 is 14 residues long. Study conclusions and caveats: Regions left unmutated in variants are reportedly the target of nearly half of spike-specific TCRs. After the peak T cell response, and only then, were repertoires sampled. Possibly, clonal diversity was underestimated; donors were largely white British and included more females.

The sequence came from an adult in good health. The chain combines TRBV4-2 with TRBJ1-6; D is perhaps TRBD1 (6 bases). The starting material was peripheral blood, obtained on day 0 of AZD1222 vaccination. CDR3 bases: TGTGCCAGCAGCCCAACAGGGTTGTCTTCACCCCTCCACTTT. Its translation is CASSPTGLSSPLHF.